The clone carrying this T cell receptor beta chain was seen many times. These data belong to a study of T-cell reconstitution after alpha-beta-depleted transplantation in children. The V gene lost 0 bases and the J gene lost 0 bases, with 7 bases spanning the gap. Germline lookup yields CDR1 SGHRS and CDR2 YFSETQ. The CDR3 is made up of 15 amino acids. Unique molecular identifiers tagged the TCRbeta library. TCRdb used MiXCR to reprocess the PCR reads, holding one entry per CDR3 protein. Here the sample spans a few hundred thousand distinct CDR3 sequences, 9.7% being singletons. The sequences come from PBMCs from the stem cell graft donor, collected from the stem cell graft. This chain joins TRBV5-1 and TRBJ1-3; a weak D match, TRBD1 (5 bases). The receptor comes from a human donor who donated a stem cell graft to a child with SCID. The CDR3 here is CASSLAGISGNTIYF. CDR3 nucleotide sequence: TGCGCCAGCAGCTTGGCAGGGATCTCTGGAAACACCATATATTTT.